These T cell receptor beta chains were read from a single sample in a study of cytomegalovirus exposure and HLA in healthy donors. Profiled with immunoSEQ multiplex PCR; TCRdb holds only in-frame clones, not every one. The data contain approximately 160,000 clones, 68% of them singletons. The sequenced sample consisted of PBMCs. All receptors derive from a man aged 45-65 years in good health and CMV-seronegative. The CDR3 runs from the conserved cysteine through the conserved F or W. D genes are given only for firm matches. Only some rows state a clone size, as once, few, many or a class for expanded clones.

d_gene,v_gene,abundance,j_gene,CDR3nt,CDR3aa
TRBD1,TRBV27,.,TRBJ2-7,TGTGCCAGCAGCGAGACAGGGGGCTATTACGAGCAGTACTTC,CASSETGGYYEQYF
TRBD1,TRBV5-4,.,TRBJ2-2,TGTGCCAGCAGCTCGGGACAGGGGAGCACCGGGGAGCTGTTTTTT,CASSSGQGSTGELFF
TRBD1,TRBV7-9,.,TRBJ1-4,TGTGCCAGCAGCTTAGGGGACAGGGCGGTCGAAAAACTGTTTTTT,CASSLGDRAVEKLFF
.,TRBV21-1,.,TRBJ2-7,TGTGCCAGCAGCAAACTGGGGACAGCTAGCTCCTACGAGCAGTACTTC,CASSKLGTASSYEQYF
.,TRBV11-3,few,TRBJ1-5,TGTGCCAGCAGTCCAGGGTGGCCGGGTCAGCCCCAGCATTTT,CASSPGWPGQPQHF
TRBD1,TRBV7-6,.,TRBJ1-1,TGTGCCAGCAGCCCTCGACAGGGATCGAACACTGAAGCTTTCTTT,CASSPRQGSNTEAFF
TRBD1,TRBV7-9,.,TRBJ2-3,TGTGCCAGCAGCTTGGGACAGGGAGCCACAGATACGCAGTATTTT,CASSLGQGATDTQYF
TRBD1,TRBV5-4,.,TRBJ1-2,TGTGCCAGCAGCTTTGACAGGGGAGCCTATGGCTACACCTTC,CASSFDRGAYGYTF
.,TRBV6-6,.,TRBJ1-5,TGTGCCAGCAGAGGGGGCAATCAGCCCCAGCATTTT,CASRGGNQPQHF
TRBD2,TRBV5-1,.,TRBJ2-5,TGCGCCAGCAGCTTGGCGGGGGGGGCCCAGGGAGAGACCCAGTACTTC,CASSLAGGAQGETQYF
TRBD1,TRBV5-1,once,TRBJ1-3,TGCGCCAGCAGCGAAGGGACAGGAACCACCATATATTTT,CASSEGTGTTIYF
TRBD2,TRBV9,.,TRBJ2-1,TGTGCCAGCGGACGGGGGGGTGACAATGAGCAGTTCTTC,CASGRGGDNEQFF
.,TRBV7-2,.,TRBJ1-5,TGTGCCAGCAGCCCTTGGGGGGATGAACAGCCCCAGCATTTT,CASSPWGDEQPQHF
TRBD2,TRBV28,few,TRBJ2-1,TGTGCCAGCAGTTCGACTAGCGGGCCAAGGGATGAGCAGTTCTTC,CASSSTSGPRDEQFF
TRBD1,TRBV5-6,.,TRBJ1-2,TGTGCCAGCAGCGGCCGGGACAGGGGACTTACTGGCTACACCTTC,CASSGRDRGLTGYTF
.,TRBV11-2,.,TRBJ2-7,TGTGCCAGCAGCGTGCCCGGGGGTTCCCAATACGAGCAGTACTTC,CASSVPGGSQYEQYF
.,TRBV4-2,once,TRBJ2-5,TGTGCCAGCAGCCAAGAGGGGGGGGGCAGCCAAGAGACCCAGTACTTC,CASSQEGGGSQETQYF
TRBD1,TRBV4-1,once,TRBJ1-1,TGCGCCAGCAGCCAAGTTCGGGGCGGAACAGGGGGTACTGAAGCTTTCTTT,CASSQVRGGTGGTEAFF
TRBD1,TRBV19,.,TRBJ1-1,TGTGCCAGTAGTATGGGACAGGGGACTGAAGCTTTCTTT,CASSMGQGTEAFF
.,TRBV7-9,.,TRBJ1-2,TGTGCCAGCAGCCTCGACAGAACGTCTAACTATGGCTACACCTTC,CASSLDRTSNYGYTF
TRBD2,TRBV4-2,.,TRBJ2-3,TGTGCCAGCAGCCTTGGACTAGCCGGCACAGATACGCAGTATTTT,CASSLGLAGTDTQYF
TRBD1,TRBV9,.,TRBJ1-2,TGTGCCAGCAGCCCGACAGGGAACTATGGCTACACCTTC,CASSPTGNYGYTF
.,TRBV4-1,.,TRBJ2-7,TGCGCCAGCAGCCAGGGCCAGGGGCCAGGAGGAACCTACGAGCAGTACTTC,CASSQGQGPGGTYEQYF
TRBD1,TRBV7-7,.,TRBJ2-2,TGTGCTAGCAGCAAACAGGGGGGAACCGGGGAGCTGTTTTTT,CASSKQGGTGELFF
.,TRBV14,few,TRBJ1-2,TGTGCCAGCAGCCAAGATGCTCGCAGGGGTAACTATGGCTACACCTTC,CASSQDARRGNYGYTF
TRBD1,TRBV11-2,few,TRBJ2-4,TGTGCCAGCAGCGATGGGCAGGGGGCAGGATACATTCAGTACTTC,CASSDGQGAGYIQYF
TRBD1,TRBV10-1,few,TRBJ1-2,TGCGCCAGCAGTTCCGGGACAGGGGGTCCGGGCTACACCTTC,CASSSGTGGPGYTF
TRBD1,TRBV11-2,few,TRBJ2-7,TGTGCCAGCAGCCCGACAGGGATGACGCCGTACGAGCAGTACTTC,CASSPTGMTPYEQYF
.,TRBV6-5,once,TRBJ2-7,TGTGCCAGCAGTAGCAACAGGTTAGGAGCGAACGAGCAGTACTTC,CASSSNRLGANEQYF
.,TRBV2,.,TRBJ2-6,TGTGCCAGCAGAGCTACTGGGAGGACGGGGGCCAACGTCCTGACTTTC,CASRATGRTGANVLTF
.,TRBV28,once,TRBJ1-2,TGTGCCAGCACGGTCGGCAGAGGAGCTAACCATGGCTACACCTTC,CASTVGRGANHGYTF
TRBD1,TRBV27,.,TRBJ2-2,TGTGCCAGCAGGTGGGACAGGGGTACCGGGGAGCTGTTTTTT,CASRWDRGTGELFF
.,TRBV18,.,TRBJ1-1,TGTGCCAGCTCACCGACAGTGAACACTGAAGCTTTCTTT,CASSPTVNTEAFF
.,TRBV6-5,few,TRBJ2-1,TGTGCCATAAGGGGCAGGGGAACCAATGAGCAGTTCTTC,CAIRGRGTNEQFF
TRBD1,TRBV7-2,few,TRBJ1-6,TGTGCCAGCAGCCAACAGGGACAGTATAATTCACCCCTCCACTTT,CASSQQGQYNSPLHF
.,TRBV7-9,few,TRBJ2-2,TGTGCCAGCAGCTTAGAACAGAACACCGGGGAGCTGTTTTTT,CASSLEQNTGELFF
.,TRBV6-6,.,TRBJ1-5,TGTGCCAGCTCTGGACAGAATGAAAATCAGCCCCAGCATTTT,CASSGQNENQPQHF
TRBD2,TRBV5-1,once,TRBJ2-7,TGCGCCAGCAGCTTTGGACTAGTGGTTGAGCAGTACTTC,CASSFGLVVEQYF
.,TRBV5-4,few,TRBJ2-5,TGTGCCGGCGGGAAGAGTTCGGAGACCCAGTACTTC,CAGGKSSETQYF
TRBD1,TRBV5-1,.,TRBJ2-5,TGCGCCAGCAGCTTGTTGGTTCAGGGGGCAATGGAGACCCAGTACTTC,CASSLLVQGAMETQYF
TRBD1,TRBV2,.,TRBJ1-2,TGTGCCAGCAGTGAATTTACAGGGGAGAAGAACTATGGCTACACCTTC,CASSEFTGEKNYGYTF
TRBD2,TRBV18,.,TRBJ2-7,TGTGCCAGCTCACCACGGACTAGCGGGGGGGCTGAGCAGTACTTC,CASSPRTSGGAEQYF
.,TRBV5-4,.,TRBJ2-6,TGTGCCAGCTCCCGCCAGGGAGGGGGTCCCTCTGGGGCCAACGTCCTGACTTTC,CASSRQGGGPSGANVLTF
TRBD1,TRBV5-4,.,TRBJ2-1,TGTGCCAGCAGCTTGTCCCGGGGCAGGGGGACCTACAATGAGCAGTTCTTC,CASSLSRGRGTYNEQFF
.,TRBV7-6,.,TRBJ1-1,TGTGCCAGCAGCCAACTATTTGGTAACACTGAAGCTTTCTTT,CASSQLFGNTEAFF
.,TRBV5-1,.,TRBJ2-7,TGCGCCAGCAGCCCTGGGCCGTCACCGACCTACGAGCAGTACTTC,CASSPGPSPTYEQYF
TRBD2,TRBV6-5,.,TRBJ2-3,TGTGCCAGCAGTTCCAGCGGGGGGTCCACAGATACGCAGTATTTT,CASSSSGGSTDTQYF
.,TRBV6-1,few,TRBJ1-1,TGTGCCAGCAATCCAAGGGGGAACACTGAAGCTTTCTTT,CASNPRGNTEAFF
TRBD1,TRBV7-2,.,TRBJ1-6,TGTGCCAGCAGCTCCCAGGGACAGGGGTGGACCTATAATTCACCCCTCCACTTT,CASSSQGQGWTYNSPLHF
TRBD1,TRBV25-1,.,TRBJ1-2,TGTGCCAGCAGTATAACAGGGGGCCCTGGCTACACCTTC,CASSITGGPGYTF
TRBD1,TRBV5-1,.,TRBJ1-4,TGCGCCAGCGGGGCAGGGGGGCTCGGGGAAAAACTGTTTTTT,CASGAGGLGEKLFF
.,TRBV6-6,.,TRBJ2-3,TGTGCCAGCAGTTACTCTAGCCAGCCGAGCACAGATACGCAGTATTTT,CASSYSSQPSTDTQYF
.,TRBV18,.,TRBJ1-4,TGTGCCAGCTCACCGAGGGGGAATGAAAAACTGTTTTTT,CASSPRGNEKLFF
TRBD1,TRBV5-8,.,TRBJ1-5,TGTGCCGGCAGCTTGGGACAGGCTTGGGCCCAGCATTTT,CAGSLGQAWAQHF
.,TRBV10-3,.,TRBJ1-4,TGTGCCCCTCGAGGCAGGGCGGTCGTCGGTGAAAAACTGTTTTTT,CAPRGRAVVGEKLFF